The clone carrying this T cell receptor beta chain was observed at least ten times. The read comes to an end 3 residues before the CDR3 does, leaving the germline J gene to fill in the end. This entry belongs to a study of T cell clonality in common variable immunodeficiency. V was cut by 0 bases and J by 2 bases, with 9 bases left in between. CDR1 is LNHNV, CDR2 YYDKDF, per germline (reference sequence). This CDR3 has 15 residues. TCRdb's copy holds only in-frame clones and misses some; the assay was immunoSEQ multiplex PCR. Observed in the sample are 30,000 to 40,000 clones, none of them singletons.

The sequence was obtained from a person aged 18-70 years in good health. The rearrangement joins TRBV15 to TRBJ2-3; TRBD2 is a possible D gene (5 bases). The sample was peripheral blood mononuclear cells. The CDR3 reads CATSRDSGFTDTQYF. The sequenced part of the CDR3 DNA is TGTGCCACCAGCAGAGATTCGGGGTTCACAGATACG.